This TCR beta chain appears in the sequencing data of a study of persistence of HIV-infected CD4 T cells. For the study at large: Blood samples, up to about 200 mL, came from multiple time points, except a couple of leukapheresis donors sampled once.

About this clone: Its specificity is unknown.

From germline, CDR1 is DFQATT and CDR2 SNEGSKA (reference sequence). The CDR3 has 14 amino acids. V was clipped by 3 bases and J by 4 bases; unmatched bases: 8. Study-wide results and caveats: Antigen-responding cells were enriched for degenerate expanded CDR3beta sequences.

The stimulus was an HIV-1 Gag 15-mer peptide pool, 1 ug/peptide/mL. Sorting of responding CD4+ T cells relied on upregulated CD40 ligand together with CD69. Sequencing used immunoSEQ version 4 in survey mode. Profiling relied on immunoSEQ multiplex PCR, and the TCRdb table lists in-frame clones only, not all of them. The sample has under 35,000 clones, roughly 70% seen once. Sequenced material: CD4+ T cells sorted from PBMCs after roughly 18-hour stimulation, taken from a patient who received antiretroviral therapy. This chain links TRBV20-1 with TRBJ1-2; 7 bases match TRBD1. This sequence originates from an adult man with HIV who was CMV-seropositive. Here the CDR3 DNA reads TGCAGTGCTAGTCTTACAGGGGAGGGCTATGGCTACACCTTC. It is translated as CSASLTGEGYGYTF.